These T cell receptor beta chains were read from a single sample in a study of blood T cells in healthy people across ages. TCRdb independently ran MiXCR on the 5' RACE reads; one entry per CDR3 protein. The sample records some 1.5 million distinct CDR3 sequences, 28% being singletons. The sample consisted of blood. Every receptor here comes from a woman in her twenties or thirties in good health. CDR3s include the opening cysteine and the closing phenylalanine or tryptophan. D genes are given only for firm matches. Rows give clone size only sometimes, using once, few, many, or a class for an expanded clone.

D	V	J	size	CDR3	DNA
-	TRBV4-2	TRBJ2-5	few	CASSQEDPGAGQETQYF	TGTGCCAGCAGCCAAGAAGATCCGGGGGCGGGGCAAGAGACCCAGTACTTC
TRBD1	TRBV2	TRBJ2-3	few	CASSEGTGTTDTQYF	TGTGCCAGCAGTGAAGGGACAGGGACTACAGATACGCAGTATTTT
-	TRBV7-6	TRBJ1-5	many	CASSSPRDNNQPQHF	TGTGCCAGCAGCTCCCCCCGGGACAACAATCAGCCCCAGCATTTT
-	TRBV4-1	TRBJ1-2	many	CASSQEGVGNYGYTF	TGCGCCAGCAGCCAAGAAGGAGTCGGCAACTATGGCTACACCTTC
-	TRBV7-2	TRBJ2-4	-	CASSAQGGNIQYF	TGTGCCAGCAGCGCACAGGGGGGGAACATTCAGTACTTC
TRBD1	TRBV3-1	TRBJ1-1	few	CASSTTGHTEAFF	TGTGCCAGCAGCACGACAGGGCACACTGAAGCTTTCTTT
-	TRBV7-9	TRBJ1-2	-	CASSRELLGHGYTF	TGTGCCAGCAGCCGGGAGCTTCTTGGACATGGCTACACCTTC
-	TRBV11-2	TRBJ1-2	few	CASSLQGITYGYTF	TGTGCCAGCAGCCTGCAGGGGATAACCTATGGCTACACCTTC
-	TRBV12-3/TRBV12-4	TRBJ2-6	many	CASSEGLSGANVLTF	TGTGCCAGCAGTGAGGGACTCTCTGGGGCCAACGTCCTGACTTTC
TRBD1	TRBV25-1	TRBJ2-5	-	CASTPRDSPFQETQYF	TGTGCCAGCACCCCCCGGGACAGCCCCTTCCAAGAGACCCAGTACTTC
-	TRBV3-1	TRBJ1-5	-	CASSPRSGKAPQHF	TGTGCCAGTAGCCCCCGCAGCGGGAAAGCACCCCAGCATTTT
-	TRBV20-1	TRBJ2-2	few	CSLPRRVASGELFF	TGCAGCCTCCCGAGGAGGGTAGCATCCGGGGAGCTGTTTTTT
-	TRBV28	TRBJ1-2	many	CASRSPPGPLTNYGYTF	TGTGCCAGCAGATCCCCCCCCGGCCCGCTAACTAACTATGGCTACACCTTC
TRBD2	TRBV29-1	TRBJ2-3	few	CSVEGVRLAGGPDTQYF	TGCAGCGTTGAAGGGGTAAGACTAGCGGGAGGCCCCGATACGCAGTATTTT
-	TRBV7-8	TRBJ2-5	many	CASSSAASRETQYF	TGTGCCAGCAGCTCAGCAGCCTCAAGGGAGACCCAGTACTTC
TRBD1	TRBV15	TRBJ2-1	few	CATSRDSSDRGNNEQFF	TGTGCCACCAGCAGAGACTCATCGGACAGGGGAAACAATGAGCAGTTCTTC
-	TRBV4-3	TRBJ2-1	-	CASSQGVRDTQFF	TGCGCCAGCAGCCAAGGGGTCCGGGACACGCAGTTCTTC
-	TRBV12-3/TRBV12-4	TRBJ1-1	once	CASSQNAGGGTEAFF	TGTGCCAGCAGTCAGAATGCGGGGGGAGGCACTGAAGCTTTCTTT
TRBD2	TRBV10-2	TRBJ2-1	many	CASSGGAGGSYNEQFF	TGCGCCAGCAGTGGGGGTGCGGGAGGGTCATACAATGAGCAGTTCTTC
-	TRBV2	TRBJ2-2	-	CASGSGSGELFF	TGTGCCAGCGGGAGTGGATCCGGGGAGCTGTTTTTT
-	TRBV7-6	TRBJ1-2	many	CASSLEGRGVYGYTF	TGTGCCAGCAGCTTAGAAGGCAGGGGAGTCTATGGCTACACCTTC
-	TRBV29-1	TRBJ1-3	-	CSVARGPPGNTIYF	TGCAGCGTTGCCAGGGGTCCTCCTGGAAACACCATATATTTT
TRBD1	TRBV7-9	TRBJ2-3	-	CASSLVFWDSSTDTQYF	TGTGCCAGCAGCTTAGTATTTTGGGACAGCTCCACAGATACGCAGTATTTT
TRBD2	TRBV4-1	TRBJ2-1	-	CASSRSSGGGPSREQFF	TGCGCCAGCAGCCGGTCTAGCGGGGGGGGCCCCTCGCGTGAGCAGTTCTTC
TRBD1	TRBV5-1	TRBJ1-1	-	CASSKAGGPEAFF	TGCGCCAGCAGTAAGGCAGGGGGCCCTGAAGCTTTCTTT
-	TRBV12-3/TRBV12-4	TRBJ1-2	many	CASSKRQENYGYTF	TGTGCCAGCAGTAAACGACAGGAGAACTATGGCTACACCTTC
-	TRBV5-1	TRBJ2-1	-	CASSLYRERGEQFF	TGCGCCAGCAGCCTCTACAGGGAACGCGGCGAGCAGTTCTTC
TRBD2	TRBV28	TRBJ2-7	few	CASTLQRGPTYGQYF	TGTGCCAGCACCCTCCAGCGGGGCCCCACCTACGGGCAGTACTTC
-	TRBV6-5	TRBJ1-3	few	CASSQSGQSGNTIYF	TGTGCCAGCAGCCAATCCGGTCAGTCTGGAAACACCATATATTTT
TRBD2	TRBV20-1	TRBJ2-5	many	CSARSISGGAERETQYF	TGCAGTGCTAGATCGATTAGCGGGGGGGCCGAGAGAGAGACCCAGTACTTC
-	TRBV5-1	TRBJ2-4	-	CASSFQSPQETQYF	TGCGCCAGCAGCTTCCAGAGTCCCCAAGAGACTCAGTACTTC
TRBD1	TRBV20-1	TRBJ1-2	few	CSARDGDRGPYGYTF	TGCAGTGCTAGAGATGGTGACAGGGGGCCGTATGGCTACACCTTC
-	TRBV18	TRBJ2-6	-	CASSPLRGRGSGANVLTF	TGTGCCAGCTCACCATTGAGGGGCAGGGGCTCTGGGGCCAACGTCCTGACTTTC
TRBD2	TRBV5-1	TRBJ2-7	-	CASSLGAASGHSCEQYF	TGCGCCAGCAGCTTGGGGGCCGCTAGCGGCCACTCCTGCGAGCAGTACTTC
TRBD2	TRBV7-9	TRBJ2-5	many	CASSLGLAGGGETQYF	TGTGCCAGCAGCTTGGGGCTAGCGGGAGGAGGAGAGACCCAGTACTTC
-	TRBV10-3	TRBJ2-7	-	CAISSGILSEQYF	TGTGCCATCAGTTCGGGGATATTGAGCGAGCAGTACTTC
TRBD1	TRBV3-1	TRBJ2-4	-	CASSQAGQPPAKNIQYF	TGTGCCAGCAGCCAAGCGGGACAGCCGCCAGCCAAAAACATTCAGTACTTC
TRBD2	TRBV6-6	TRBJ2-3	-	CASGREGRRGDTQYF	TGTGCCAGCGGGCGGGAGGGCAGAAGGGGAGATACGCAGTATTTT
-	TRBV7-9	TRBJ1-2	few	CASSLGEGPYGYTF	TGTGCCAGCAGCTTAGGGGAGGGTCCCTATGGCTACACCTTC
TRBD2	TRBV10-3	TRBJ2-3	few	CASPSLAGDPTDTQYF	TGTGCCTCCCCCTCCCTAGCGGGGGACCCCACAGATACGCAGTATTTT